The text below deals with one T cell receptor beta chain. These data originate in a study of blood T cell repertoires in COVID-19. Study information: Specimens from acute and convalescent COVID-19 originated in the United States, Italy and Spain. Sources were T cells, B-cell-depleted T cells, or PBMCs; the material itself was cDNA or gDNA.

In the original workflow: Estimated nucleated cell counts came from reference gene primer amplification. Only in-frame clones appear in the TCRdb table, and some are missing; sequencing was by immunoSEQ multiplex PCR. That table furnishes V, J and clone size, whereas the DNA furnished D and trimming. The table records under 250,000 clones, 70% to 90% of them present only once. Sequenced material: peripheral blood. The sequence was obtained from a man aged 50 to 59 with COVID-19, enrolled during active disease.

This chain's CDR3 is CASSQGTGDAEKLFF. Here the CDR3 DNA reads TGTGCCAGCAGCCAAGGGACAGGGGATGCTGAAAAACTGTTTTTT. This chain uses TRBV4-2 with TRBJ1-4; 9 bases fit TRBD1. Germline CDR1 LGHNA, CDR2 YNFKEQ. V lost 1 base to trimming and J lost 7 bases; unmatched junction nucleotides: 4. The CDR3 is 15 amino acids.